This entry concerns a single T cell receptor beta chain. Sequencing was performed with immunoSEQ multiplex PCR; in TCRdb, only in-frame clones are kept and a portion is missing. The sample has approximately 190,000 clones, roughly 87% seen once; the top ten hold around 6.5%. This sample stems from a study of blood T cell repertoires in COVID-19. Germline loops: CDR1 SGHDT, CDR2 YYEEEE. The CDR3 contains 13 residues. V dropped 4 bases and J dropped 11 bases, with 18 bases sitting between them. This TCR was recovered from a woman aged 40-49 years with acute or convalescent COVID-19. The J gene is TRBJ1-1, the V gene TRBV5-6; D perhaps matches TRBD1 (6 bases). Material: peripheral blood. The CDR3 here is CASSQTTGWVAFF. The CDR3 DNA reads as TGTGCCAGCAGCCAAACAACAGGGTGGGTGGCTTTCTTT.